A single sample gave rise to the 4 T cell receptor beta chains below, sequenced in a study of cytomegalovirus exposure and HLA in healthy donors. In the PCR, 60 Vbeta and 13 Jbeta primers were used. Measured with immunoSEQ multiplex PCR; TCRdb has only the in-frame clones, and not every one. The sample consists of about 200,000 clones, around 78% of them appearing once. The specimen was PBMCs. The receptors here all came from a man aged 25 to 45 in good health and CMV-seronegative.

The gene calls are TRBV27 and TRBJ1-1; D is perhaps TRBD1 (6 bases). Germline CDR1 and CDR2: MNHEY and SMNVEV (reference sequence). Trimming cost V 2 bases and J 1 base, with 17 bases left between them. CDR3 length: 17 residues. For the CDR3, the DNA is TGTGCCAGCAGTTTAAGCCCCGGGACACTGGGGAACACTGAAGCTTTCTTT. Translation: CASSLSPGTLGNTEAFF.

This clone has a single count. This chain joins TRBV6-5 and TRBJ2-7; D gene ambiguous. V lost 6 bases and J lost 7, with 16 bases in between. Per germline, CDR1 MNHEY and CDR2 SVGAGI. The CDR3 spans 13 residues. The CDR3: CASSYNSVMEQYF. CDR3 nucleotides: TGTGCCAGCAGCTATAACAGTGTAATGGAGCAGTACTTC.

The rearrangement joins TRBV29-1 to TRBJ2-7; 8 positions agree with TRBD1. This CDR3 has 14 residues. J lost 4 bases, V lost 6 bases, and 11 bases had no gene match. CDR1 is SQVTM and CDR2 is ANQGSEA in the germline V gene. CDR3 region: CSVVLQGVGYEQYF. As DNA, the CDR3 is TGCAGCGTGGTCCTACAGGGGGTGGGGTACGAGCAGTACTTC.

There are a few counts of this clone. The CDR3 DNA reads TGTGCCAGCAGCTTGCGGACTAGCGGGAGAGGGGATACGCAGTATTTT. Amino acid sequence: CASSLRTSGRGDTQYF. The chain joins TRBV5-6 to TRBJ2-3; 13 bases agree with TRBD2. Germline lookup yields CDR1 SGHDT and CDR2 YYEEEE. J gave up 6 bases and V 1 base, and 5 bases lay outside the gene matches. The CDR3 runs 16 residues.